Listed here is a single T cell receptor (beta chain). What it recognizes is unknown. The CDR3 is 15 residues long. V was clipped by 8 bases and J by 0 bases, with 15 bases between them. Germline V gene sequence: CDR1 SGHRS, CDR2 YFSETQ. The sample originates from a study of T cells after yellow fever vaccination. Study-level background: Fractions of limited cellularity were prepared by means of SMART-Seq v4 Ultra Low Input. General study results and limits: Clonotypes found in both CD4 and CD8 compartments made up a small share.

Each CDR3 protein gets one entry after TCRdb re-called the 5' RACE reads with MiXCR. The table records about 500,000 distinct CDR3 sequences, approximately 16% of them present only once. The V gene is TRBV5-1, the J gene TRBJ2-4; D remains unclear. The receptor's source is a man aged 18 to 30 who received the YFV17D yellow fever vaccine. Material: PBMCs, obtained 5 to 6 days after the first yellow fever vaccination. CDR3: CARSAPSLAKNIQYF. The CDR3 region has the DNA TGCGCCAGAAGCGCACCGAGTTTAGCCAAAAACATTCAGTACTTC. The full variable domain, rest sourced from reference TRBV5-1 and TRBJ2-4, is KAGVTQTPRYLIKTRGQQVTLSCSPISGHRSVSWYQQTPGQGLQFLFEYFSETQRNKGNFPGRFSGRQFSNSRSEMNVSTLELGDSALYLCARSAPSLAKNIQYFGAGTRLSVL.